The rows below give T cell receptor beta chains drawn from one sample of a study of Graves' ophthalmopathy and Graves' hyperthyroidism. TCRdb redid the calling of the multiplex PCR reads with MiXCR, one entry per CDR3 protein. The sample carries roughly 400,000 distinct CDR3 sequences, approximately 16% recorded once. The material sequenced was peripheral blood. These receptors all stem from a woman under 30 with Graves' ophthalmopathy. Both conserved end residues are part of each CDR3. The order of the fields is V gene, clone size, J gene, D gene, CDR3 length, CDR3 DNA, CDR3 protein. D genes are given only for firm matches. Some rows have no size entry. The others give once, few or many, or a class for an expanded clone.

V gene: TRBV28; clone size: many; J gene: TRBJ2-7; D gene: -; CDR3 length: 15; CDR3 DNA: TGTGCCAGTTCCGGGGGGGGCAGGGGGCACTACGAGCAGTACTTC; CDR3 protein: CASSGGGRGHYEQYF
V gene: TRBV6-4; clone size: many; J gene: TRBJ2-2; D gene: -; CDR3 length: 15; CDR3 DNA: TGTGCCAGCAGCCCGACAGACGCGGACACCGGGGAGCTGTTTTTT; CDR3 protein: CASSPTDADTGELFF
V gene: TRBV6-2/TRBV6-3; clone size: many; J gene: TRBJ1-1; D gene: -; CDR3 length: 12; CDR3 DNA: TGTGCCAGCAGCCTCGACGGCCCTGAAGCTTTCTTT; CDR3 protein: CASSLDGPEAFF
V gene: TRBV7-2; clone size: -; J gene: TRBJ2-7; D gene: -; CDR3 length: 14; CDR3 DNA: TGTGCCAGCAGCTTGAACAGTTATTCTTACGAGCAGTACTTC; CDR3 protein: CASSLNSYSYEQYF
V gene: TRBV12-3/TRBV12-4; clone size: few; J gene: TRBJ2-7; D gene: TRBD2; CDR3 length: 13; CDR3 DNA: TGTGCCAGCAGTTTGGCTTGGGGGGGTGAGCAGTACTTC; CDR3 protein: CASSLAWGGEQYF
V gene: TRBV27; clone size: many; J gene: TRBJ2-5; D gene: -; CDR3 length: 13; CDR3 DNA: TGTGCCAGCAGTTTAGCCTCACAAGAGACCCAGTACTTC; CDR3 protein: CASSLASQETQYF
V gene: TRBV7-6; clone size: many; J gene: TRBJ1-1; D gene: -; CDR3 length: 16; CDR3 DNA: TGTGCCAGCAGCTTAGCGGGAGCCGGGCCGAACACTGAAGCTTTCTTT; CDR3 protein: CASSLAGAGPNTEAFF
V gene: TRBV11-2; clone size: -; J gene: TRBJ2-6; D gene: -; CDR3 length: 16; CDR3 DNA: TGTGCCAGCAGACGTAGTTCGACCTCTGGGGCCAACGTCCTGACTTTC; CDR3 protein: CASRRSSTSGANVLTF
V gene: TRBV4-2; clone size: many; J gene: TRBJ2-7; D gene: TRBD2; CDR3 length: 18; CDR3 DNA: TGTGCCAGCAGCCGCCCCGGGACTAGCGGAGCTAGACCCTACGAGCAGTACTTC; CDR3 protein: CASSRPGTSGARPYEQYF
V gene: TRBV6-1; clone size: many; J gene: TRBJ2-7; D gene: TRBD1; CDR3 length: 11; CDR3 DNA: TGTGCCAGCACTGACAGGGATGAGCAGTACTTC; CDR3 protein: CASTDRDEQYF
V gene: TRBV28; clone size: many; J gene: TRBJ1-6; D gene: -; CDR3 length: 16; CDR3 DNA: TGTGCCAGCAGTTACCGGAATCCAGGGTCTAATTCACCCCTCCACTTT; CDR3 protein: CASSYRNPGSNSPLHF
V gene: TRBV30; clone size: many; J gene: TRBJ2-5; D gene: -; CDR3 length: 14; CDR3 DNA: TGTGCCTGTTCTTCGATGGACCCGACGGGGACCCAGTACTTC; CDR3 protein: CACSSMDPTGTQYF
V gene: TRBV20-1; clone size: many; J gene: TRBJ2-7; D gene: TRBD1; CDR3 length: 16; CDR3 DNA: TGCAGTGCTAGAGACACTACAGGGGAAGGAGCCTACGAGCAGTACTTC; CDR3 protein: CSARDTTGEGAYEQYF
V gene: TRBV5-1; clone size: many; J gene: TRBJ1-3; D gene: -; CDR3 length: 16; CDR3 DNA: TGCGCCAGCAGCCCCGCCGGGACAACAAGAGGAAACACCATATATTTT; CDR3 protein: CASSPAGTTRGNTIYF
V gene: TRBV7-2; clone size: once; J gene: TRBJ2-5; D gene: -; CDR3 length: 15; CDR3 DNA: TGTGCCAGCAGCTTAGCGGTCCGTTCCCAAGAGACCCAGTACTTC; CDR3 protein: CASSLAVRSQETQYF
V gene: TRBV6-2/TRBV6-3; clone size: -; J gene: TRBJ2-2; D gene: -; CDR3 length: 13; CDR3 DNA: TGTGCCAGCAGTTCCCAGGGTGGCCGGGAGCTGTTTTTT; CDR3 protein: CASSSQGGRELFF
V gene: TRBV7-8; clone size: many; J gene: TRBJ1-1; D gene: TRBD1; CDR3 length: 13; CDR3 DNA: TGTGCCAGCAGCTTAGGACAGGGGTTGGCGGCTTTCTTT; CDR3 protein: CASSLGQGLAAFF
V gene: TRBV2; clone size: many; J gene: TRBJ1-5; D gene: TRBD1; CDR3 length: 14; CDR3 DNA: TGTGCCAGCAGGGAGACAGGGGGTGGACAGCCCCAGCATTTT; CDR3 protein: CASRETGGGQPQHF
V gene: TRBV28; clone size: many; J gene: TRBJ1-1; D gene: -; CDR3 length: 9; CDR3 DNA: TGTGCCAGCACGGTTGGAGCTTTCTTT; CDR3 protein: CASTVGAFF
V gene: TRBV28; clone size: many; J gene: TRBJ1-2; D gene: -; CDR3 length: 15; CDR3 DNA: TGTGCCAGCAGTTCGCCCCAGGGGAAAGTCTATGGCTACACCTTC; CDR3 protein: CASSSPQGKVYGYTF
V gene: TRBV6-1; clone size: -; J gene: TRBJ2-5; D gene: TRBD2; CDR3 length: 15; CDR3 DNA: TGTGCCAGCCCGGGGGGGGGACTAGCTTCCGAGACCCAGTACTTC; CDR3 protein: CASPGGGLASETQYF
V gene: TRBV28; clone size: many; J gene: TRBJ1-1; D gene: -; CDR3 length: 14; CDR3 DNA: TGTGCCAGCTCTTTGGGGATTATGAACACTGAAGCTTTCTTT; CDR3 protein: CASSLGIMNTEAFF
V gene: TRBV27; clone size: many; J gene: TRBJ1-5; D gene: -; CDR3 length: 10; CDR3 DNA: TGTGCCAGCAGGAATCAGCCCCAGCATTTT; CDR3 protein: CASRNQPQHF
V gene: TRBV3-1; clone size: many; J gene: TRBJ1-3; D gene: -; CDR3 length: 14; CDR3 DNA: TGTGCCAGCAGCCAATTTTCAGCAAGAAACACCATATATTTT; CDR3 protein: CASSQFSARNTIYF
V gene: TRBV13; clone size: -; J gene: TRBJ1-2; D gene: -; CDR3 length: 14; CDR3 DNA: TGTGCCAGCAGCTTAGGGCAGATGAACTATGGCTACACCTTC; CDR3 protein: CASSLGQMNYGYTF
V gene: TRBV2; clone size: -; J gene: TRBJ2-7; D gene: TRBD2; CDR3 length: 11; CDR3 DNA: TGTGCCAGCATGGCGGGGGGCGAGCAGTACTTC; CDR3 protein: CASMAGGEQYF
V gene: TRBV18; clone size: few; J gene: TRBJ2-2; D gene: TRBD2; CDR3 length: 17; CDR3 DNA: TGTGCCAGCTCACCAGTCCAGCGGGAGCGGAACACCGGGGAGCTGTTTTTT; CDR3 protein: CASSPVQRERNTGELFF
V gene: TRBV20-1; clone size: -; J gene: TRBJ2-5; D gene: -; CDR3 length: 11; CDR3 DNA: TGCAGCATTGACAGGCGAGAGACCCAGTACTTC; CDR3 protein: CSIDRRETQYF
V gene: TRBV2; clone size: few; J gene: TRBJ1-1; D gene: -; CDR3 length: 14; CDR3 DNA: TGTGCCAGCAGTGAGTCTCCGTGGGGGACTGAAGCTTTCTTT; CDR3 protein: CASSESPWGTEAFF
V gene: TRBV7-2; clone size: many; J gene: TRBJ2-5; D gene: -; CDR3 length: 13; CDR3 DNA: TGTGCCAGCAGGTTCACCATGGGGAACTTCCTGTACTTC; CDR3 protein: CASRFTMGNFLYF
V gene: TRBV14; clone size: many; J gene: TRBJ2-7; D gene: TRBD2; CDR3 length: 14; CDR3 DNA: TGTGCCAGCAGCCGAGTAGCGGGACCCTACGAGCAGTACTTC; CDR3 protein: CASSRVAGPYEQYF
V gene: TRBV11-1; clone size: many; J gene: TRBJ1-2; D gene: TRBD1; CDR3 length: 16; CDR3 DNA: TGTGTCAGCAGCTTAGCCGGGACAGGGAGTAACTATGACTACACCTTC; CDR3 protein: CVSSLAGTGSNYDYTF
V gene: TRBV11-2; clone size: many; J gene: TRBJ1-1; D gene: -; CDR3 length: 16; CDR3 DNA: TGTGCCAGCAGCCCCAGGACAGCGGGGAGCAACACTGAAGCTTTCTTT; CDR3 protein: CASSPRTAGSNTEAFF
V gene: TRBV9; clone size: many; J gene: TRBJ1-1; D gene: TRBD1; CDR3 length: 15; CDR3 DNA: TGTGCCAGCCCCCCAAAGGGACAGGTGAACACTGAAGCTTTCTTT; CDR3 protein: CASPPKGQVNTEAFF
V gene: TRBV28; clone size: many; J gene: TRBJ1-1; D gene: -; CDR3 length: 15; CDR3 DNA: TGTGCCAGCAGTCTGACCGTGGGGGGGAACACTGAAGCTTTCTTT; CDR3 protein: CASSLTVGGNTEAFF
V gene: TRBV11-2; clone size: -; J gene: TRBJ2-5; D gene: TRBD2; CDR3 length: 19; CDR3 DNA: TGTGCCAGCAGGACTCTTACGGGACTAGCGGGGGCTCGGAGGGAGACCCAGTACTTC; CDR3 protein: CASRTLTGLAGARRETQYF
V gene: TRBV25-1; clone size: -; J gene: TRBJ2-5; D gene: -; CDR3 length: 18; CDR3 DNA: TGTGCCAGCAGTGATTACCGCCAGGGGCCGGGACGTAAAGAGACCCAGTACTTC; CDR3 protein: CASSDYRQGPGRKETQYF
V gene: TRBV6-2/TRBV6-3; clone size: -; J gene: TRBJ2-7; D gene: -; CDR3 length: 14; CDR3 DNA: TGTGCCAGCAGTTACTCGAGACGGGTGGACGAGCAGTACTTC; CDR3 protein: CASSYSRRVDEQYF
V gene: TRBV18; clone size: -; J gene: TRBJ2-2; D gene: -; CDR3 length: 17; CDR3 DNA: TGTGCCAGCTCAGCAGGGACGCGCGGGAAATACACCGGGGAGCTGTTTTTT; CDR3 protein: CASSAGTRGKYTGELFF
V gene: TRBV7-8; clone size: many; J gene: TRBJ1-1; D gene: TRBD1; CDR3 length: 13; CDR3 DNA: TGTGCCAGCCGGACAGGGTATCTGTATGAAGCTTTCTTT; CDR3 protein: CASRTGYLYEAFF
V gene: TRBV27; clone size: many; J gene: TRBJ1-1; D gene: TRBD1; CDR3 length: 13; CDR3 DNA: TGTGCCAGCAGTCTCCAGGGGGCCCCTGAAGCTTTCTTT; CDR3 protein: CASSLQGAPEAFF
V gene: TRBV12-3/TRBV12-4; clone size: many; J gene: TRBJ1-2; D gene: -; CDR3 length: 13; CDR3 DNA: TGTGCCAGCAGTTCGGGCCTTAACTATGGCTACACCTTC; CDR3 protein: CASSSGLNYGYTF
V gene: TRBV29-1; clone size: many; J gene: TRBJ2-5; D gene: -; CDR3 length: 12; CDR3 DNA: TGCAGCGCCCGGGACTGGCGGGAGACCCAGTACTTC; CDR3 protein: CSARDWRETQYF
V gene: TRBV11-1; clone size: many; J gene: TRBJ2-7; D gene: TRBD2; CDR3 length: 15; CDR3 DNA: TGTGCCAGCAGCTTAGTAAATAGCGGGAGATACGAGCAGTACTTC; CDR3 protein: CASSLVNSGRYEQYF
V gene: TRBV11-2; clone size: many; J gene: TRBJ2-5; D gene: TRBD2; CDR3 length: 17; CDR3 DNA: TGTGCCAGCAGCTTAATGACTAGCGGGAGAGGCCAAGAGACCCAGTACTTC; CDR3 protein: CASSLMTSGRGQETQYF
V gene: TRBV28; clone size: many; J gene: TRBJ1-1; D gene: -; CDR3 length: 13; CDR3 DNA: TGTGCCAGCAGTTTATGGGCGAACACTGAAGCTTTCTTT; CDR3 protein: CASSLWANTEAFF
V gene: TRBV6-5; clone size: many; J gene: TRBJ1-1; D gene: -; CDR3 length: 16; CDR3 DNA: TGTGCCAGCACCAATTACCTCTTGGCCGAGAACACTGAAGCTTTCTTT; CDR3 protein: CASTNYLLAENTEAFF
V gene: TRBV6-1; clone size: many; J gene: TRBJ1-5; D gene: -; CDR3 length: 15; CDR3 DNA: TGTGCCAGCAGTGGATTACCAGGGAGCAATCAGCCCCAGCATTTT; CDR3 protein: CASSGLPGSNQPQHF
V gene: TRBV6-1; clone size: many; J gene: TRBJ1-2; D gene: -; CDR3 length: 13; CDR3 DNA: TGTGCCAGCAGAGAAAGGGCCTTCTATGGCTACACCTTC; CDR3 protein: CASRERAFYGYTF
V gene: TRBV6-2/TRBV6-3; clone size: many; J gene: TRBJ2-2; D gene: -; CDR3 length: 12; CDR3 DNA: TGTGCCAGCAGGCCAGACACCGGGGAGCTGTTTTTT; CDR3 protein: CASRPDTGELFF
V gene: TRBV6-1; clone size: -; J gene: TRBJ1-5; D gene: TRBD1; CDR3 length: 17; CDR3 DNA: TGTGCCAGCACTGAAATGAACAGGGGTGGAAGCAATCAGCCCCAGCATTTT; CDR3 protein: CASTEMNRGGSNQPQHF
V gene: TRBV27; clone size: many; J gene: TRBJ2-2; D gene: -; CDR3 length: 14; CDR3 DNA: TGTGCCAGCAGTCCGAGCTCCGGGGCCGGGGAGCTGTTTTTT; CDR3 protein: CASSPSSGAGELFF
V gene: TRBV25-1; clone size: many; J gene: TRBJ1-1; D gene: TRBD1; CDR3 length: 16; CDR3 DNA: TGTGCCAGCAGTGAAAGGGGACAGGGGGCGGGTACTGAAGCTTTCTTT; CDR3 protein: CASSERGQGAGTEAFF
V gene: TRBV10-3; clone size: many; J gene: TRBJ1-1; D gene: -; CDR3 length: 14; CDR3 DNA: TGTGCCATCAGTGAGAGTCAAGTGAACACTGAAGCTTTCTTT; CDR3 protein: CAISESQVNTEAFF
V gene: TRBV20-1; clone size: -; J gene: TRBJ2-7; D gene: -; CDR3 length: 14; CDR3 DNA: TGCAGTGCTAGAGACCCGGGGAACTCCTACGAGCAGTACTTC; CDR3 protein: CSARDPGNSYEQYF
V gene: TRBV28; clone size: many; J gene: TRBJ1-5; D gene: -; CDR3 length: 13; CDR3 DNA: TGTGCCAGCAGCGTAAAACCGGTACAGCCCCAGCATTTT; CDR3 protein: CASSVKPVQPQHF
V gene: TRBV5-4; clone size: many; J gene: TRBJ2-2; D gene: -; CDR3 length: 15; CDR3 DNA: TGTGCCAGCAGCTTGGCCGGGCAGCACACCGGGGAGCTGTTTTTT; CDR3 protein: CASSLAGQHTGELFF
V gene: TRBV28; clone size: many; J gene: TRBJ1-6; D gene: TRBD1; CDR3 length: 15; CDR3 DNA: TGTGCCAGCATGCAGGGGGCTGTGAAGAATTCACCCCTCCACTTT; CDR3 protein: CASMQGAVKNSPLHF
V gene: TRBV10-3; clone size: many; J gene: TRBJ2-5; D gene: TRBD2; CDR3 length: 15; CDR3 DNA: TGTGCCATCAGTGGGGGAGGGTCAAGTGTAGAGACCCAGTACTTC; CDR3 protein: CAISGGGSSVETQYF